This T cell receptor beta chain came from a study of blood T cell repertoires in COVID-19. Whole-study context: Specimens from acute and convalescent COVID-19 originated in the United States, Italy and Spain.

Patients at the Seattle site were enrolled during active infection and followed longitudinally. In its sample, this clone was seen once. The CDR3 runs 16 residues. Germline V lookup: CDR1 LGHNA, CDR2 YSLEER. V lost 4 bases, J lost 1 base, and 1 base stayed unmatched. Study processing details: Amplification of reference gene primers was used by the study to estimate nucleated cell counts. Data came from immunoSEQ multiplex PCR; TCRdb stores just in-frame clones and leaves some out. The D gene and trimming were derived from the DNA, and the V and J assignments and clone size from that table. Here the sample spans roughly 16,000 clones, 85% to 90% being singletons.

The sample consisted of peripheral blood. The rearrangement joins TRBV4-3 to TRBJ2-3, with 14 bases matching TRBD2. The sequence was collected from a woman older than 75 with COVID-19, enrolled during active disease. The CDR3 region has the DNA TGCGCCAGCAGCCGGGGACTAGCGGGGGGCACAGATACGCAGTATTTT. Translation gives CASSRGLAGGTDTQYF.